The 8 T cell receptor beta chains presented below share a single source sample, sequenced in a study of T-cell memory formation after mild COVID-19. TCRdb ran MiXCR on the 5' RACE reads and lists one entry per CDR3 protein. The table has 410,000 or so distinct CDR3 sequences, under 25% seen once. The sequenced material came from PBMCs or a T cell subset sorted from them (not recorded which). All receptors come from an adult woman who had mild COVID-19 (a few samples of this study predate the infection). Cell type and time point are not known.

The chain has TRBV9 and TRBJ2-1, with D possibly called TRBD1 or TRBD2 (6 bases each). This CDR3 comprises 12 residues. From germline, CDR1 is SGDLS and CDR2 YYNGEE. V lost 3 bases and J 7 bases, leaving 8 bases between the germline ends. The CDR3 region has the DNA TGTGCCAGCAGCGGGGGGGCAAATGAGCAGTTCTTC. This sequence encodes CASSGGANEQFF.

The table lists this clonotype with a few counts. This CDR3 is CASSWTGFSYNEQFF. As DNA, the CDR3 is TGTGCCAGCAGCTGGACAGGATTCTCCTACAATGAGCAGTTCTTC. The genes are TRBV11-2 and TRBJ2-1; 7 bases fit TRBD1. Germline lookup yields CDR1 SGHAT and CDR2 FQNNGV. The ends lost 4 bases at V and 0 bases at J; junction bases unmatched: 3. The CDR3 contains 15 residues.

The V gene is TRBV4-1, the J gene TRBJ1-1; possibly TRBD1 for D (6 bases). Trimming removed 5 bases from V and 7 bases from J, with 17 bases in between. Germline CDR1 and CDR2: MGHRA and YSYEKL. The CDR3 consists of 14 residues. CDR3: CASSKVELDSEAFF. CDR3 DNA sequence: TGCGCCAGCAGCAAAGTTGAGTTGGACAGTGAAGCTTTCTTT.

This rearrangement joins TRBV5-1 to TRBJ2-6; no definite D call. The CDR3 extends over 15 amino acids. The V end was cut by 2 bases, the J end by 0 bases, with 6 bases between. The germline V gene encodes CDR1 SGHRS and CDR2 YFSETQ. CDR3 amino acids: CASSFTSSGANVLTF. DNA of the CDR3: TGCGCCAGCAGCTTTACAAGCTCTGGGGCCAACGTCCTGACTTTC.

The chain employs TRBV12-3 or TRBV12-4 and TRBJ2-1; perhaps TRBD1 as D (6 bases). The V and J ends lost 4 bases and 8 bases respectively, with 15 bases between them. CDR3 length: 14 residues. CDR3 DNA sequence: TGTGCCAGCAGTTCAGAGACAGGAAAGGATGAGCAGTTCTTC. Amino acids: CASSSETGKDEQFF.

In this sample, this clonotype turned up a few times. The V and J genes are TRBV7-2 and TRBJ1-2, with D unresolved. The ends were cut back, 4 bases at V and 4 bases at J, with 7 bases in the middle. The germline V gene encodes CDR1 SGHTA and CDR2 FQGNSA. This CDR3 contains 12 residues. The CDR3 DNA is TGTGCCAGCAGCTCCGGAACCTATGGCTACACCTTC. Translating gives CASSSGTYGYTF. Full variable domain (outside the CDR3, taken from reference TRBV7-2 and TRBJ1-2): GAGVSQSPSNKVTEKGKDVELRCDPISGHTALYWYRQSLGQGLEFLIYFQGNSAPDKSGLPSDRFSAERTGGSVSTLTIQRTQQEDSAVYLCASSSGTYGYTFGSGTRLTVV.

This chain links TRBV5-4 with TRBJ2-2, with D possibly TRBD2 on 5 matching bases. Deletions cut 0 bases from V and 5 bases from J, with 8 bases between. The CDR3 has 14 residues. In germline, CDR1 is SGHNT, CDR2 YYREEE (reference sequence). The CDR3, as DNA: TGTGCCAGCAGCTTGGTGGAGGATACCGGGGAGCTGTTTTTT. It codes for CASSLVEDTGELFF.

The chain has TRBV11-3 and TRBJ2-2; 13 nucleotides line up with TRBD2. Trimming removed 1 base from V and 9 bases from J; junction bases left unmatched: 8. The CDR3 is 17 residues long. From germline, CDR1 is SGHNT and CDR2 YENEEA. The DNA for the CDR3 is TGTGCCAGCAGCTTAGTCGGGACTAGCGGGACGCTACGGGAGCTGTTTTTT. This codes for CASSLVGTSGTLRELFF.